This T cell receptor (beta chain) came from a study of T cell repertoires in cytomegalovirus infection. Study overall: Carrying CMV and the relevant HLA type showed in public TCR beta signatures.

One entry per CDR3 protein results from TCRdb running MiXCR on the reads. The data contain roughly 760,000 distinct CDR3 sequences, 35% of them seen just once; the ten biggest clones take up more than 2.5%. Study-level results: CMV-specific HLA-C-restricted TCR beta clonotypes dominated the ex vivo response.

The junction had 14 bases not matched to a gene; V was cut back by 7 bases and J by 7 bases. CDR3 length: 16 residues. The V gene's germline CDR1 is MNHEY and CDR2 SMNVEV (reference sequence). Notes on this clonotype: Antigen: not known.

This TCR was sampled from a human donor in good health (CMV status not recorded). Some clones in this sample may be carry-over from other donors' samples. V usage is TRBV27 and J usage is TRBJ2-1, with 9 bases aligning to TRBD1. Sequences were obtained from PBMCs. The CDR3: CASTIGVTGGSNEQFF. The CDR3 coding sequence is TGTGCCAGCACCATAGGAGTGACAGGGGGAAGTAATGAGCAGTTCTTC.